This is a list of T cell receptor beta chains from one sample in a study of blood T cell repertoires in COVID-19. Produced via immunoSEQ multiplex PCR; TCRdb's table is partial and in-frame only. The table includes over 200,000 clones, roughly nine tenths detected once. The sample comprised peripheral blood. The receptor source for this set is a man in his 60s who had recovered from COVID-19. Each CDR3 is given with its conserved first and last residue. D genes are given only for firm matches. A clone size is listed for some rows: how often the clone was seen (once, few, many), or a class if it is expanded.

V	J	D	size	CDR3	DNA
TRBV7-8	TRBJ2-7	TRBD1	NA	CASSIGGRTGAYEQYF	TGTGCCAGCAGCATTGGGGGCAGGACAGGGGCCTACGAGCAGTACTTC
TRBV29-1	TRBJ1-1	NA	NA	CSVLMGGTEAFF	TGCAGCGTTCTGATGGGGGGCACTGAAGCTTTCTTT
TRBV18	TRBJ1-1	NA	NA	CASSPPNRANTEAFF	TGTGCCAGCTCACCACCGAACAGGGCGAACACTGAAGCTTTCTTT
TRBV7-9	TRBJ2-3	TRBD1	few	CASSQGVTGSRTDTQYF	TGTGCCAGCAGCCAAGGCGTGACAGGGTCCCGCACAGATACGCAGTATTTT
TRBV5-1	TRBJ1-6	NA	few	CASSLELNSPLHF	TGCGCCAGCAGCTTGGAGCTAAATTCACCCCTCCACTTT
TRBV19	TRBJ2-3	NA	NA	CASSMRVVTDTQYF	TGTGCCAGTAGTATGAGGGTCGTCACAGATACGCAGTATTTT
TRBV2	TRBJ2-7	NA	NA	CASSQQESSSYEQYF	TGTGCCAGCAGTCAACAGGAGTCCAGCTCCTACGAGCAGTACTTC
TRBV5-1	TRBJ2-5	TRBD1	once	CASSLGWTGSQETQYF	TGCGCCAGCAGCTTGGGTTGGACAGGTTCCCAAGAGACCCAGTACTTC
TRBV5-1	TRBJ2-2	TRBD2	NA	CASSSRLAGGLAGELFF	TGCGCCAGCAGCTCCCGACTAGCGGGGGGTCTCGCCGGGGAGCTGTTTTTT
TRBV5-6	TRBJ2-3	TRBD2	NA	CASTTGGDTQYF	TGTGCCAGCACTACGGGGGGAGATACGCAGTATTTT
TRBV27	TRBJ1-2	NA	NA	CASRSSMHGYTF	TGTGCCAGCAGATCCTCTATGCATGGCTACACCTTC
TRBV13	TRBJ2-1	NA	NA	CASSYKPTGTFYNEQFF	TGTGCCAGCAGCTACAAACCGACCGGGACTTTCTACAATGAGCAGTTCTTC
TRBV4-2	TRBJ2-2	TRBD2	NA	CASSQETSGGPWTGELFF	TGTGCCAGCAGCCAAGAAACCAGCGGGGGGCCCTGGACCGGGGAGCTGTTTTTT